Listed here is a single T cell receptor (beta chain). Its antigen is not known. The sample is drawn from a study of graft-versus-host responses after intestinal transplantation. Study-level information: Grafts that recipients had were multivisceral, liver-intestinal, or isolated intestinal transplants.

Data came from immunoSEQ multiplex PCR; TCRdb stores just in-frame clones and leaves some out. The sample lists approximately 63,000 clones, 85% to 95% occurring once. The trim removed 0 bases at V and 4 bases at J, leaving 4 bases unmatched. Germline V lookup: CDR1 LGHNT, CDR2 FRNRAP. This CDR3 is built from 16 residues. The sample was unstimulated CD4+ T cells sorted from spleen or lymph node cells, taken before transplant. The J gene is TRBJ2-1, the V gene TRBV12-5; 9 bases fit TRBD2. This sequence was found in a human donor who was the organ donor for an intestinal transplant. CDR3 in amino acids: CASGLVVLAGYNEQFF. The CDR3 DNA reads as TGTGCTAGTGGTTTGGTAGTTCTAGCGGGGTACAATGAGCAGTTCTTC. The full variable domain, rest sourced from reference TRBV12-5 and TRBJ2-1, is DARVTQTPRHKVTEMGQEVTMRCQPILGHNTVFWYRQTMMQGLELLAYFRNRAPLDDSGMPKDRFSAEMPDATLATLKIQPSEPRDSAVYFCASGLVVLAGYNEQFFGPGTRLTVL.